This T cell receptor beta chain was documented in a study of cytomegalovirus exposure and HLA in healthy donors (dated by TCRdb to the late 2010s). For the wider study: An earlier analysis of some 500 of the donors reported 250 to 300 Gb of sequence data and around 110 million unique TCR beta sequences from about 200 million T cells. The genetic ancestry cluster associated with self-reported Caucasian donors included approximately 85% of the approximately 400 genotyped donors. Five DR-DQ haplotypes were handled as single units for association and clustering, since linkage in the cohort was strong. The study used immunosequencing to profile the T cell repertoires of approximately 690 subjects and linked those repertoires to cytomegalovirus serostatus. In the later analysis, no new phenotypic data were used to find candidate immune exposures; instead, reliance was placed on TCR beta sequences and their occurrence across donors. Typing coverage differed by locus: A, B, C, DRB1 and DQB1 were typed in roughly 620-640 donors, DQA1 in approximately 520, DPA1 in around 580, and DPB1 in just under 480. Donor age, sex, ethnicity and CMV serostatus were collected together with the repertoire data. Approximately 310 gigabases of sequencing data and tens of millions of unique TCR sequences were included in an early release covering 550 to 800 HLA-typed donors. An earlier analysis of roughly 600 of the donors used high-throughput TCR beta sequencing to judge whether each TCR beta V gene segment behaved as functional or pseudogenic. Among about 410 genotyped donors of the cohort, an average of approximately 240,000 unique TCR beta nucleotide sequences was sequenced per donor, of which roughly 17% were non-productive. All discovery cohort repertoires had been generated on a single sequencing platform. The study combined high-throughput TCR immunosequencing, statistical association of individual TCRs with disease status, and machine learning to predict cytomegalovirus infection status. In a later analysis, previously published TCR beta repertoires from 500 to 750 donors were re-analyzed and high-resolution HLA genotyping was added so that TCR occurrence patterns could be studied. A separate validation cohort of roughly 130 different subjects was used in addition to the 666-subject first cohort. The study aimed to test whether signatures of past pathogen exposure could be identified by cataloging public T cell receptors. Genome-wide SNP genotypes for about 65% of the 666 donors were used in a later genetic analysis, which treated that subset as a discovery cohort. Class I and class II HLA loci were covered by the typing at four-digit resolution.

Sequences MNHNY (CDR1) and SVGAGI (CDR2) are obtained from the germline V gene (reference sequence). The cysteine opens and the phenylalanine closes a CDR3 of 13 amino acids. This entry keeps only the CDR3 DNA: 39 bases, framed from base 1. V loses 2 bases, J loses 3 bases, and the germline ends lie 7 bases apart. The cohort was made up of 666 healthy bone marrow donors. Cohort members were all nominally healthy when sampled, although unrecorded immune exposures were likely present. The donor was CMV seropositive and was included in the group of 300 or so seropositive cohort members. Every donor gave a peripheral blood sample, and the peripheral blood mononuclear cells from that sample were used for TCR beta sequencing. The Qiagen DNeasy Blood Extraction Kit was used to extract genomic DNA from the blood cell samples. The library was obtained by the immunoSEQ multiplex PCR assay. For the multiplex PCR, a mixture combining 60 forward primers for TCR Vbeta segments and 13 reverse primers for TCR Jbeta segments was used. Amplification of the CDR3 region of rearranged TCR beta genes was performed with a multiplex PCR assay on genomic DNA. Amplified TCR beta libraries were sequenced as 87-base-pair reads on the Illumina HiSeq System. In the original analysis: Across the 600 to 700 repertoires, a later analysis counted roughly 77 million unique TCR beta chains, around 11 million of which were shared by at least two donors. To remove PCR and sequencing errors, raw reads were error-corrected and collapsed into unique sequences using a nearest-neighbor algorithm that merged closely related sequences. CDR3 sequences were aligned to IMGT reference sequences to assign V, D and J gene segments. For a sequence to be retained, a match of at least six nucleotides to both a V gene segment and a J gene segment was required. A rearrangement was called productive if the CDR3 had no stop codons and remained in frame with V and J, and every other rearrangement was called non-productive. CDR3 was defined by IMGT convention, running from the second conserved V-encoded cysteine to the conserved J-encoded phenylalanine. The earlier analysis of 500 to 750 of the donors excluded any sequence lacking an unambiguous match to a single V gene segment. In an earlier analysis of 450 to 700 of the donors, V segments were called functional above 56.7% productive rearrangements and were called segregating when the between-donor standard deviation exceeded 5%. A statistical classification framework was developed to diagnose cytomegalovirus status using the catalog of TCR beta chain sequences. A later analysis assigned V and J genes by comparing TCR nucleotide sequences with IMGT/GENE-DB human TR gene sequences. Using the TCRdist pipeline, a later analysis assigned CDR3 sequences along with most-parsimonious VDJ recombination scenarios. In a later analysis, each TCR beta chain was defined by its CDR3 amino acid sequence together with its V-gene family, and reads lacking a unique V-gene family were excluded. A later analysis removed 550 to 700 highly shared, low-generation-probability nucleotide sequences to deal with suspected cross-contamination and a sequencing artifact. In a later analysis, a clonal expansion index for each public chain was calculated from normalized within-repertoire ranks of inferred template counts. Generation probabilities in a later analysis came from a VDJ recombination model fitted to out-of-frame rearrangements, and those results were checked against IGoR. A later analysis scored TCR-TCR, TCR-HLA and TCR-CMV co-occurrence with hypergeometric tests, applying a repertoire-size bias correction to TCR pairs. False discovery rates were estimated in a later analysis by permuting HLA or CMV assignments 20 times. In a later analysis, co-occurring TCRs were grouped using DBSCAN, with TCRdist sequence similarity added in when clustering inside HLA-allele-positive subsets. Repertoires with fewer than 30,000 or more than 120,000 public chains, plus five repertoires with anomalous nucleotide sharing, were excluded from co-occurrence clustering. As stored in TCRdb, this immuneACCESS dataset retains in-frame rearrangements with V and J assigned. A fraction of the clones does not appear; measured against another copy, unresolved V genes explain less than half of the discrepancy, and the remainder lacks a known reason. V, J and clone size were drawn from that table, and D and trimming were deduced from the DNA. The sample table lists tens of thousands of clones, roughly 70% of them with a count of one. 12% to 15% of the sample comes from the top ten.

The research as a whole found: HLA typing was unavailable for some donors at each locus, so association tests used only the typed subset. Most TCR sequences were observed very rarely across donors, whereas some public TCRs were present in many individuals. Several of the top co-occurrence clusters appeared to be linked to parvovirus B19, influenza, CMV and Epstein-Barr virus, according to a later analysis. CMV serostatus was the only immune exposure information available for the cohort. A later analysis found that TCR association rates varied across HLA loci, with DRB1 alleles showing the most associated TCRs and HLA-C alleles the fewest. The earlier analysis of around 600 of the donors excluded approximately 17 rarely observed V segments, including chromosome 9 orphons, because counts were too low. Specific HLA alleles were associated with 16,951 TCR beta sequences at a false discovery rate of 0.05 in a later analysis. It was suggested by the authors that the approach could potentially be generalized to other disease states and immunological phenotypes. Compared with the approximately 670-donor mean, donors in an Asian-associated ancestry cluster had fewer N-insertions in productive TCRs, according to a later genetic analysis. The 87-base-pair reads could not distinguish some IMGT-functional V segments, including TRBV6-2 and TRBV6-3, so those segments were excluded. The study listed 150 to 200 TCR beta chains as associated with cytomegalovirus. In a later analysis, HLA-associated TCR beta chains were found to be more clonally expanded and to have lower generation probabilities than equally common non-associated chains. Assigning TCR associations to individual alleles was difficult when HLA alleles, especially DR and DQ, strongly co-occurred. Roughly uniform sequencing depth across donors was assumed in presence/absence analyses, although this assumption may not hold. V-gene and J-gene trimming of TCR beta chains was associated with a missense DCLRE1C variant in a later genetic analysis, and the association was replicated in an independent cohort. The sequencing pipeline was judged likely to have produced a cluster of highly shared sequence variants as a technical artifact. A further reported finding was that TCR beta sequences accurately predicted the HLA-A and HLA-B alleles for most subjects in the first cohort. The classifier was reported to diagnose cytomegalovirus status with high specificity and sensitivity in both the original cohort and the validation cohort. This cohort had only TCR beta chains sequenced, and the lack of alpha or paired-chain data limited which features could be detected. A few of the identified cytomegalovirus-associated TCR beta chains were confirmed in vitro to be specific for cytomegalovirus antigens. In an earlier analysis of some 640 of the donors, most TCR beta V segments were observed in productive rearrangements about 87% or about 30% of the time, broadly matching IMGT annotations. Most CMV-associated TCR beta chains appeared to be HLA-restricted in a later analysis, and the HLA associations seemed to be driven largely by CMV exposure. Correlated functional status among segregating V segments might be attributable to linkage disequilibrium, but an unknown experimental factor could not be ruled out.

Points on this clone: Its antigen is currently not known. Base quality data are lacking; no much larger clone is found one base away.

This clonotype originated in a male donor in good health and CMV-seropositive. The chain employs TRBV6-6 and TRBJ1-1; the D gene lacks a confident call. Specimen: PBMCs. The encoded CDR3 is CASSYEGYTEAFF. The DNA sequence follows: TGTGCCAGCAGTTACGAGGGCTACACTGAAGCTTTCTTT.